This TCR beta chain was captured in a study of CD8 T cells in ankylosing spondylitis. Overall study results and limits: What seemed typical of ankylosing spondylitis blood was a TCR beta motif built from 8 or 9 highly homologous variants. Disease-associated clonotypes exhibited CD8+ identity and were relatively infrequent in peripheral blood. The clones that were linked to disease were reported to be significantly enriched in matched synovial fluid samples from ankylosing spondylitis patients.

Germline V gene sequence: CDR1 SGHRS, CDR2 YFSETQ. The CDR3 length is 14 residues. V lost 5 bases and J 2 bases, leaving 13 bases between the germline ends. Quantitative 5'-RACE was performed with molecular barcodes, and it yielded the TCR beta libraries. TCRdb redid the calling of the 5' RACE reads with MiXCR, one entry per CDR3 protein. Among around 770,000 distinct CDR3 sequences listed, about 10% were seen once. Only a few counts were recorded for this clonotype. Its antigen is still unknown. The sequencing input was blood, either unsorted or a sorted T cell fraction (not recorded which). The sequence came from a male donor with ankylosing spondylitis. The chain combines TRBV5-1 with TRBJ2-5, with a tentative D call TRBD1 (6 bases). The CDR3 is CASRSGQIQETQYF. The CDR3 nucleotides read TGCGCCAGCAGATCCGGACAGATTCAAGAGACCCAGTACTTC. The entire variable domain, with the rest obtained from reference TRBV5-1 and TRBJ2-5, is as follows: KAGVTQTPRYLIKTRGQQVTLSCSPISGHRSVSWYQQTPGQGLQFLFEYFSETQRNKGNFPGRFSGRQFSNSRSEMNVSTLELGDSALYLCASRSGQIQETQYFGPGTRLLVL.